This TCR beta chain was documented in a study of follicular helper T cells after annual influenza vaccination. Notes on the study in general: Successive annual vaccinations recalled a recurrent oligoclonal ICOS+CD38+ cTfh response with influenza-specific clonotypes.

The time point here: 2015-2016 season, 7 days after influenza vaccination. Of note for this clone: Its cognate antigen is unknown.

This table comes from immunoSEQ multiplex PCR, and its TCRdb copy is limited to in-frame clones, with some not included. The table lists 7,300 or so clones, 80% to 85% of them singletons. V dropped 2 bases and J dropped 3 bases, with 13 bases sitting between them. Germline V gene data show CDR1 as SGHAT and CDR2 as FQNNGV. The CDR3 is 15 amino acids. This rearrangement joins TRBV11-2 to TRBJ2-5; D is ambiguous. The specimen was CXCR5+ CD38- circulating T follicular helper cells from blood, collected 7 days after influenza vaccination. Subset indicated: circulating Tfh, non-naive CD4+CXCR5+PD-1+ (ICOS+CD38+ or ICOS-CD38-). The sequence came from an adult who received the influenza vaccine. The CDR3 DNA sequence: TGTGCCAGCAGCTTATTTGCCGGGCAGAAAGAGACCCAGTACTTC. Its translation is CASSLFAGQKETQYF.